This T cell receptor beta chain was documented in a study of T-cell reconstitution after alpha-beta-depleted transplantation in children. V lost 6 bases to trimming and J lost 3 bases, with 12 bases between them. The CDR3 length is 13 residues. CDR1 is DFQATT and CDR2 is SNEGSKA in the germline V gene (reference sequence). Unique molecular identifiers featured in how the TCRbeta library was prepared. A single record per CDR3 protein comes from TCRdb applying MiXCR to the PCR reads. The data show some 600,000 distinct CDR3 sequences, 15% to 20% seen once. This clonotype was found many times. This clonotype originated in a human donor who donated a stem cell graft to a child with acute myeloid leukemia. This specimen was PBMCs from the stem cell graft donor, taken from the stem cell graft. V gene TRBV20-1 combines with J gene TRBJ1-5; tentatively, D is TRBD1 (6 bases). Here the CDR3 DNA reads TGCAGTGCGGGAGGGGGGGCCAATCAGCCCCAGCATTTT. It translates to CSAGGGANQPQHF.